The TCR beta chain under discussion was sequenced for a study of blood T cell repertoires in COVID-19. Looking at the study overall: PBMCs, B-cell-depleted T cells, or T cells were the source of the cDNA or gDNA that made up the material.

Clones were read by immunoSEQ multiplex PCR, and TCRdb kept only the in-frame ones, dropping some. The table has 150,000 or so clones, 75% to 90% seen once. The germline V and J ends were trimmed by 1 base and 3 bases, with 11 bases remaining between them. This CDR3 comprises 15 residues. Germline loops: CDR1 SGHDT, CDR2 YYEEEE. V and J are TRBV5-6 and TRBJ1-5; D remains unclear. The sequence derives from a man between 60 and 70 years old with acute or convalescent COVID-19. Material for sequencing was peripheral blood. The CDR3 loop reads CASSLSRGDNQPQHF. DNA for the CDR3: TGTGCCAGCAGCTTGTCACGGGGAGACAATCAGCCCCAGCATTTT.